Below, 25 T cell receptor beta chains from the same sample are listed, as sequenced in a study of naive and memory T cell subsets. Two oligonucleotides, mixed equimolar, formed the beta constant-region primer covering TRBC1 and TRBC2. TCRdb called the UMI-ligation and nested PCR reads again in MiXCR, with one record for every CDR3 protein. Of around 29,000 distinct CDR3 sequences detected, roughly a tenth appear once; the ten largest clones hold more than 15%. Sequencing input: effector memory CD4+ T cells from blood. Subset in this sample: effector memory, CD45RA- CD27-. These TCRs come from a human donor in good health.

This chain joins TRBV7-9 and TRBJ1-1, with D unresolved. Germline loops: CDR1 SEHNR, CDR2 FQNEAQ (reference sequence). V was trimmed by 5 bases and J by 0 bases, leaving 16 bases between them. The CDR3 has 16 residues. CDR3 sequence: CASSQPASGMNTEAFF. DNA for the CDR3: TGTGCCAGCAGCCAGCCTGCAAGCGGGATGAACACTGAAGCTTTCTTT. The full variable domain, rest sourced from reference TRBV7-9 and TRBJ1-1, is DTGVSQNPRHKITKRGQNVTFRCDPISEHNRLYWYRQTLGQGPEFLTYFQNEAQLEKSRLLSDRFSAERPKGSFSTLEIQRTEQGDSAMYLCASSQPASGMNTEAFFGQGTRLTVV.

The chain recombines TRBV6-2 or TRBV6-3 with TRBJ2-5; TRBD1 or TRBD2 may be the D gene (5 bases each). This CDR3 region has 15 residues. V was clipped by 8 bases and J by 2 bases, with 18 bases between them. Looked up from germline, CDR1 is MNHEY and CDR2 is SVGEGT. The CDR3 reads CASARPGTAQETQYF. The CDR3 region has the DNA TGTGCCAGCGCCAGACCTGGGACGGCTCAAGAGACCCAGTACTTC.

V gene TRBV20-1 combines with J gene TRBJ2-3, with TRBD1 as a possible D gene (5 bases). The germline CDR1 and CDR2 sequences are DFQATT and SNEGSKA (reference sequence). The V gene lost 6 bases and the J gene lost 0 bases, with 16 bases spanning the gap. This CDR3 spans 15 amino acids. In DNA, the CDR3 is TGCAGTGCCTATCAGGGTATCACTAGCACAGATACGCAGTATTTT. It encodes CSAYQGITSTDTQYF.

A few counts support this clonotype. The chain links TRBV12-3 or TRBV12-4 to TRBJ2-1; tentative D call: TRBD2 (7 bases). Trimming stripped 4 bases from V and 7 bases from J, with 17 bases between. The CDR3 has 15 amino acids. The CDR3 reads CASSWVSGGRNEQFF. In nucleotides, the CDR3 is TGTGCCAGCAGTTGGGTCTCGGGGGGCCGGAATGAGCAGTTCTTC.

The chain joins TRBV7-2 to TRBJ2-1; D possibly uses TRBD1 or TRBD2 (5 bases each). From germline, CDR1 is SGHTA and CDR2 FQGNSA. Trimming cost V 3 bases and J 2 bases, with 8 bases left between them. The CDR3 covers 14 residues. CDR3 protein: CASSFRDPYNEQFF. In DNA, the CDR3 is TGTGCCAGCAGCTTCCGGGACCCCTACAATGAGCAGTTCTTC.

The table lists this clonotype with many counts. The CDR3 region has the DNA TGTGCCACCAGTGATGGGACAGTCTACAATGAGCAGTTCTTC. Protein sequence: CATSDGTVYNEQFF. The V gene is TRBV24-1, the J gene TRBJ2-1, with 7 bases aligning to TRBD1. The germline gives CDR1 KGHDR, CDR2 SFDVKD. This CDR3 contains 14 residues. The J segment lost 3 bases and the V segment lost 3 bases, leaving 1 base of the junction unmatched.

This chain connects TRBV28 to TRBJ2-7, with 9 bases identical to TRBD2. V was pared by 7 bases and J by 3 bases, with 10 bases of the junction left unmatched. Germline CDR1 is MDHEN and CDR2 is SYDVKM. The CDR3 spans 15 residues. The DNA for the CDR3 is TGTGCCAGCACAACAAGGGATAGCGGGGGCTACGAGCAGTACTTC. This encodes CASTTRDSGGYEQYF.

This clonotype has at least ten counts. The genes are TRBV18 and TRBJ2-6, with 10 nucleotides matching TRBD2. The germline CDR1 and CDR2 sequences are KGHSH and LQKENI. With 2 bases clipped from V and 0 bases from J, the junction kept 4 bases outside the gene matches. The CDR3 is made up of 18 amino acids. CDR3 DNA: TGTGCCAGCTCACCAATCCTAGCGGGAGTCTCTGGGGCCAACGTCCTGACTTTC. Translated, it gives CASSPILAGVSGANVLTF.

The chain couples TRBV6-1 to TRBJ1-6; 10 bases align to TRBD1. V trimming: 8 bases; J trimming: 9 bases; junction bases outside the gene matches: 4. Germline V gives CDR1 MNHNS, CDR2 SASEGT. CDR3 size: 13 residues. Written as DNA, the CDR3 is TGTGCCAGCCACGGGACAGGGGTTTCACCCCTCCACTTT. Amino acid sequence: CASHGTGVSPLHF.

This clonotype was observed many times. The chain recombines TRBV29-1 with TRBJ2-2; TRBD2 is a possible D gene (6 bases). Trimming removed 4 bases at V and 5 bases at J, with 11 bases between. CDR1 and CDR2 (germline): SQVTM, ANQGSEA. This CDR3 has 13 amino acids. CDR3 sequence reads: CSVGRGRTGELFF. Here the CDR3 DNA reads TGCAGCGTTGGACGAGGGAGGACCGGGGAGCTGTTTTTT.

This clonotype was observed many times. The chain carries TRBV11-3 and TRBJ2-7, with TRBD2 identical over 11 bases. V trimming: 6 bases; J trimming: 0 bases; junction bases outside the gene matches: 7. Germline V lookup: CDR1 SGHNT, CDR2 YENEEA. The CDR3 sequence is 16 residues long. The CDR3 DNA is TGTGCCAGCAGTTCGCGGGGACTAGCGGTCTCCTACGAGCAGTACTTC. Amino acid sequence: CASSSRGLAVSYEQYF.

This clonotype was counted at least ten times. CDR3 loop: CASSLGGGPDTQYF. The CDR3 bases are TGTGCCAGCAGTTTAGGGGGGGGCCCAGATACGCAGTATTTT. The chain links TRBV12-3 or TRBV12-4 to TRBJ2-3; D is possibly TRBD2 (7 bases). This CDR3 region has 14 residues. Trimming took off 1 base at V and 4 bases at J, with 9 bases between the two ends.

This clonotype was recorded once. A much bigger clone sits one base away, suggesting this may be a read error. The chain couples TRBV7-8 to TRBJ2-7, with 8 positions matching TRBD1. This CDR3 is 15 amino acids long. CDR1 and CDR2 from the germline V gene are SGHVS and FQNEAQ. The CDR3 coding sequence is TGTGACAGCAGCTTAGTAAGGACAGGGCGGTACGAGCAGTACTTC. It encodes CDSSLVRTGRYEQYF.

This clonotype was observed at least ten times. V is TRBV7-2 and J is TRBJ2-5; no definite D call. The CDR3 has 17 amino acids. V was pared by 1 base and J by 0 bases, with 15 bases between. Germline V lookup: CDR1 SGHTA, CDR2 FQGNSA. This CDR3 is CASSLVAPPRNQETQYF. The CDR3 DNA reads TGTGCCAGCAGCTTAGTGGCGCCTCCAAGAAACCAAGAGACCCAGTACTTC. Full variable domain (outside the CDR3, taken from reference TRBV7-2 and TRBJ2-5): GAGVSQSPSNKVTEKGKDVELRCDPISGHTALYWYRQSLGQGLEFLIYFQGNSAPDKSGLPSDRFSAERTGGSVSTLTIQRTQQEDSAVYLCASSLVAPPRNQETQYFGPGTRLLVL.

In this sample, this clonotype turned up many times. The chain couples TRBV3-1 to TRBJ1-1; no definite D call. With 3 bases removed from V and 1 base from J, the gap between germline ends came to 9 bases. The CDR3 has 14 residues. Germline CDR1 LGHDT, CDR2 YNNKEL (reference sequence). In DNA form, the CDR3 reads TGTGCCAGCAGCCACCCTAAGGCGAACACTGAAGCTTTCTTT. It translates to CASSHPKANTEAFF.

This clonotype was detected ten times or more. The rearrangement uses TRBV11-3 and TRBJ1-5, with D possibly matching TRBD1 (5 bases). In germline, CDR1 is SGHNT, CDR2 YENEEA. V lost 1 base and J lost 6, with 7 bases in between. The CDR3 length is 13 residues. The CDR3 loop reads CASSLVRGQPQHF. CDR3 DNA sequence: TGTGCCAGCAGCTTAGTGAGGGGTCAGCCCCAGCATTTT.

There are a few counts of this clonotype. The chain combines TRBV7-8 with TRBJ2-5, with 11 bases lining up with TRBD2. Germline CDR1 and CDR2: SGHVS and FQNEAQ. CDR3 size: 16 residues. J was trimmed by 4 bases and V by 1 base; bases with no gene match: 5. The DNA of the CDR3 is TGTGCCAGCAGCTTAGGTCCCGGGACTAGCGGAGAGACCCAGTACTTC. It specifies CASSLGPGTSGETQYF. Filled out from reference TRBV7-8 and TRBJ2-5, the complete variable domain reads GAGVSQSPRYKVAKRGQDVALRCDPISGHVSLFWYQQALGQGPEFLTYFQNEAQLDKSGLPSDRFFAERPEGSVSTLKIQRTQQEDSAVYLCASSLGPGTSGETQYFGPGTRLLVL.

This clonotype has at least ten counts. The chain has TRBV12-3 or TRBV12-4 and TRBJ2-1; D is possibly TRBD2 (6 bases). The V end was cut by 6 bases, the J end by 6 bases, with 12 bases between. The CDR3 runs 13 residues. The DNA of the CDR3 is TGTGCCAGCAGCAGGGAGGTTGCCAATGAGCAGTTCTTC. Its translation is CASSREVANEQFF.

This clonotype was picked up many times. The chain combines TRBV2 with TRBJ2-1, with D uncertain. The germline V gene has CDR1 SNHLY and CDR2 FYNNEI. V was pared by 2 bases and J by 2 bases, with 4 bases between. CDR3 length equals 13 residues. The chain's CDR3 is CASSERTYNEQFF. CDR3 nucleotide sequence: TGTGCCAGCAGTGAAAGAACCTACAATGAGCAGTTCTTC.

This chain joins TRBV20-1 and TRBJ2-7, with 14 nucleotides matching TRBD2. Trimming took 6 bases from V and 6 from J; bases not matched to a gene: 10. This CDR3 is built from 15 residues. The germline gives CDR1 DFQATT, CDR2 SNEGSKA (reference sequence). The CDR3 DNA follows: TGCAGTGCACCCGGGACTAGCGGGAGAATCGGCGAGCAGTACTTC. As protein: CSAPGTSGRIGEQYF.

The rearrangement joins TRBV20-1 to TRBJ2-2, with 10 bases lining up with TRBD2. CDR3 size: 18 residues. Germline V gene data show CDR1 as DFQATT and CDR2 as SNEGSKA (reference sequence). Trimming cost V 3 bases and J 0 bases; bases outside gene matches: 10. This CDR3 is CSASGFSSGGSNTGELFF. CDR3 nucleotide sequence: TGCAGTGCTAGCGGGTTCAGTAGCGGGGGGTCGAACACCGGGGAGCTGTTTTTT.

The sample holds a few counts of this clonotype. The chain is built from TRBV20-1 and TRBJ1-5, with no clear D. There are 15 residues in the CDR3. The germline V gene encodes CDR1 DFQATT and CDR2 SNEGSKA (reference sequence). V lost 6 bases and J lost 7, with 22 bases in between. This chain's CDR3 is CSALNAEEVTQPQHF. CDR3 in DNA: TGCAGTGCCCTTAATGCGGAGGAGGTTACACAGCCCCAGCATTTT.

The chain couples TRBV6-2 or TRBV6-3 to TRBJ2-3; 8 nucleotides align to TRBD2. CDR1 and CDR2 from the germline V gene are MNHEY and SVGEGT. The CDR3 has 15 residues. Germline trimming cut 6 bases from V and 3 bases from J; bases unmatched to any gene: 8. The DNA of the CDR3 is TGTGCCAGCAGCAACAGGCGCGGGGGGACAGATACGCAGTATTTT. Its translation is CASSNRRGGTDTQYF.

This clonotype appeared once. The V and J genes are TRBV6-2 or TRBV6-3 and TRBJ1-5; D is possibly TRBD1 (5 bases). The CDR3 spans 16 residues. Trimming removed 10 bases from V and 0 bases from J, with 19 bases in between. Germline V gives CDR1 MNHEY, CDR2 SVGEGT. CDR3 in amino acids: CATRAMTAYSNQPQHF. CDR3 DNA sequence: TGTGCCACCAGAGCGATGACAGCATATAGCAATCAGCCCCAGCATTTT.

This clonotype was observed at least ten times. The rearrangement uses TRBV2 and TRBJ1-1, with 8 bases aligning to TRBD1. Trimming took 4 bases from V and 1 from J; bases not matched to a gene: 5. CDR1 is SNHLY and CDR2 is FYNNEI in the germline V gene. The CDR3 totals 15 residues. The CDR3 coding sequence is TGTGCCAGCAGTGCTAGACAGGGGCCGAACACTGAAGCTTTCTTT. Translating it yields CASSARQGPNTEAFF. Based on the CDR3 plus reference TRBV2 and TRBJ1-1, the full variable domain is EPEVTQTPSHQVTQMGQEVILRCVPISNHLYFYWYRQILGQKVEFLVSFYNNEISEKSEIFDDQFSVERPDGSNFTLKIRSTKLEDSAMYFCASSARQGPNTEAFFGQGTRLTVV.